The 5 T cell receptor beta chains presented below share a single source sample, sequenced in a study of T cell responses to AZD1222 COVID-19 vaccine. Sequencing was performed with immunoSEQ multiplex PCR; in TCRdb, only in-frame clones are kept and a portion is missing. Here the sample spans roughly 130,000 clones, less than 95% being singletons. The input for sequencing was peripheral blood, taken 28 days after the second dose of the MenACWY control vaccine. These receptors were collected from an adult who received the MenACWY meningococcal vaccine as a control.

The CDR3 protein is CASTPGVQPSYNEQFF. CDR3 sequence (DNA): TGTGCCAGCACCCCGGGGGTCCAGCCTTCCTACAATGAGCAGTTCTTC. V gene TRBV6-2 or TRBV6-3 combines with J gene TRBJ2-1; D is perhaps TRBD2 (6 bases). The CDR3 sequence is 16 residues long. Trimming removed 7 bases at V and 1 base at J, with 17 bases between. CDR1 is MNHEY and CDR2 is SVGEGT in the germline V gene.

This clone has only one observation. The genes are TRBV5-1 and TRBJ2-1; D perhaps matches TRBD1 (5 bases). Germline V gene sequence: CDR1 SGHRS, CDR2 YFSETQ. The CDR3 contains 13 residues. V was shortened by 0 bases and J by 10 bases, with 11 bases between the two germline ends. CDR3 in DNA: TGCGCCAGCAGCTTGGAAGGGGCGAGGGAGCAGTTCTTC. Its protein product is CASSLEGAREQFF.

The V call is TRBV3-1 (or the pseudogene TRBV3-2), the J call TRBJ2-3; 8 positions agree with TRBD2. The CDR3 length is 14 residues. The germline V gene encodes CDR1 LGHDT and CDR2 YNNKEL (reference sequence). The junction had 12 bases not matched to a gene; V was cut back by 7 bases and J by 9 bases. The chain's CDR3 is CASTLGRGGGTQYF. The CDR3 bases are TGTGCCAGCACCCTCGGACGGGGGGGAGGGACGCAGTATTTT.

The gene calls are TRBV13 and TRBJ2-1; no definite D call. Germline-derived CDR1 and CDR2 are PRHDT and FYEKMQ (reference sequence). CDR3 length: 16 amino acids. The V end was cut by 2 bases, the J end by 1 base, with 12 bases between. The CDR3, as DNA: TGTGCCAGCAGCTTACGGTTCGCTAGGTCCTACAATGAGCAGTTCTTC. Its protein is CASSLRFARSYNEQFF.

V is TRBV12-3 or TRBV12-4 and J is TRBJ2-1; D call uncertain. The CDR3 is 13 amino acids. V dropped 8 bases and J dropped 0 bases, with 8 bases sitting between them. The CDR3 loop reads CASVGHSYNEQFF. The DNA for the CDR3 is TGTGCCAGCGTAGGGCACTCCTACAATGAGCAGTTCTTC.